This TCR beta chain came from a study of blood T cell repertoires in COVID-19. Study overall: Samples taken during acute and convalescent COVID-19 were collected in the United States, Italy and Spain.

This study enrolled people aged 18 to 89 from 24 US geographic areas. CDR1 is KGHSH and CDR2 is LQKENI in the germline V gene. CDR3 length: 15 residues. Between the trimmed V and J ends, which lost 0 bases and 1 base, there was a span of 9 bases. In the source study's methods: Amplification of reference gene primers was used by the study to estimate nucleated cell counts. Repertoires were generated with immunoSEQ multiplex PCR, while TCRdb's copy carries only in-frame clones and drops some. V and J calls and clone size are copied from that table; D and trimming were computed from the DNA. The table has 400,000 or so clones, around 89% seen once; the top ten hold 0.9% to 1.2%.

The rearrangement links TRBV18 to TRBJ1-1; D remains ambiguous. This TCR was sampled from a man aged 25 to 45 who had recovered from COVID-19. Sequenced sample: PBMCs or T cells enriched from blood (not recorded which). The CDR3 is CASSPPPGANTEAFF. In DNA, the CDR3 is TGTGCCAGCTCACCACCTCCAGGCGCGAACACTGAAGCTTTCTTT.